The 26 T cell receptor beta chains given below trace back to one sample, sequenced in a study of shared clonotypes between healthy human individuals. Measured with immunoSEQ multiplex PCR; TCRdb has only the in-frame clones, and not every one. The table has approximately 2,200,000 clones, about 92% seen once. Naive CD8 cells were CD45RO-negative, positively selected for CCR7, excluding terminally differentiated effector memory CD45RA+ cells. Sequenced material: naive CD8+ T cells from PBMCs. These receptors were obtained from a man in his late teens or twenties in good health. Some clones in this sample may be carry-over from other donors' samples.

The chain has TRBV5-6 and TRBJ2-1; 9 nucleotides agree with TRBD1. The CDR3 consists of 16 residues. Per the germline V gene, CDR1 is SGHDT and CDR2 is YYEEEE. Trimming took 4 bases from V and 2 from J; bases not matched to a gene: 7. CDR3 amino acids: CASSPDRDRAYNEQFF. CDR3 coding DNA: TGTGCCAGCAGCCCGGACCGGGACAGGGCCTACAATGAGCAGTTCTTC.

The genes are TRBV27 and TRBJ1-5, with 9 bases fitting TRBD1. From germline, CDR1 is MNHEY and CDR2 SMNVEV (reference sequence). J lost 1 base, V lost 5 bases, and 6 bases had no gene match. The CDR3 has 16 residues. The CDR3 DNA reads TGTGCCAGCAGTCCAACCGGGACAGGGAGCAATCAGCCCCAGCATTTT. Its translation is CASSPTGTGSNQPQHF.

This chain joins TRBV6-5 and TRBJ2-7; maybe TRBD1 (6 bases). This CDR3 is built from 15 residues. CDR1 MNHEY and CDR2 SVGAGI come from the germline V gene. The V gene lost 2 bases and the J gene lost 4 bases, with 15 bases spanning the gap. CDR3: CASSYRTAPGYEQYF. DNA of the CDR3: TGTGCCAGCAGTTACCGGACAGCTCCCGGGTACGAGCAGTACTTC.

J is TRBJ2-3 and V is TRBV27; 9 bases map to TRBD1. This CDR3 comprises 15 residues. Trimming took 10 bases from V and 0 from J; bases not matched to a gene: 8. Germline V gene lookup returns CDR1 MNHEY and CDR2 SMNVEV (reference sequence). The CDR3 DNA is TGTGCCACCCAACAGGGGGCCCTCAGCACAGATACGCAGTATTTT. Translating gives CATQQGALSTDTQYF.

V gene TRBV27 combines with J gene TRBJ2-1; a weak D match, TRBD2 (5 bases). Germline loops: CDR1 MNHEY, CDR2 SMNVEV (reference sequence). V was pared by 8 bases and J by 12 bases, with 20 bases between. The CDR3 loop spans 13 amino acids. CDR3 protein: CASQLGLIGRQFF. DNA of the CDR3: TGTGCCAGCCAACTCGGACTTATCGGAAGGCAGTTCTTC.

V is TRBV28 and J is TRBJ2-2; D perhaps matches TRBD2 (6 bases). Germline assignment: CDR1 MDHEN and CDR2 SYDVKM. V shed 8 bases and J shed 0 bases, with 22 bases lying between them. The CDR3 is 18 residues long. As DNA, the CDR3 is TGTGCCAGCGTCCCGTCGAAGCGCGGGATCGCGAACACCGGGGAGCTGTTTTTT. Translated, it gives CASVPSKRGIANTGELFF.

The J gene is TRBJ1-1, the V gene TRBV28, with D uncertain. The CDR3 extends over 13 amino acids. Germline CDR1 reads MDHEN; CDR2 reads SYDVKM. V dropped 2 bases and J dropped 1 base, with 5 bases sitting between them. CDR3 amino acids: CASSLASNTEAFF. CDR3 coding DNA: TGTGCCAGCAGTTTAGCGTCGAACACTGAAGCTTTCTTT.

The chain carries TRBV7-9 and TRBJ1-1; D not resolved. In germline, CDR1 is SEHNR, CDR2 FQNEAQ (reference sequence). Trimming removed 3 bases at V and 0 bases at J, with 8 bases between. CDR3 length: 14 amino acids. The CDR3, as DNA: TGTGCCAGCAGCTTTTTAGTCATGAACACTGAAGCTTTCTTT. It is translated as CASSFLVMNTEAFF.

The chain uses TRBV4-3 and TRBJ2-7; 9 positions agree with TRBD1. The CDR3 runs to 15 residues. After removal of 1 base from V and 3 bases from J, the junction contained 4 bases not matched to a gene. Per the germline V gene, CDR1 is LGHNA and CDR2 is YSLEER. CDR3 sequence: CASSQGTGVGYEQYF. CDR3 in DNA: TGCGCCAGCAGCCAAGGGACAGGGGTTGGCTACGAGCAGTACTTC.

The chain is built from TRBV7-9 and TRBJ2-1; TRBD2 aligns across 9 bases. The CDR3 loop spans 16 amino acids. From germline, CDR1 is SEHNR and CDR2 FQNEAQ (reference sequence). The junction had 1 base not matched to a gene; V was cut back by 1 base and J by 0 bases. Written as DNA, the CDR3 is TGTGCCAGCAGCTTAGGGACTAGCGCCTCCTACAATGAGCAGTTCTTC. This encodes CASSLGTSASYNEQFF.

The chain has TRBV7-9 and TRBJ2-7; D might be TRBD2 (5 bases). The germline CDR1 and CDR2 sequences are SEHNR and FQNEAQ (reference sequence). Trimming left V 6 bases short and J 3 bases short, with 12 bases between. The CDR3 spans 13 residues. The CDR3 sequence is CASRTGNGYEQYF. For the CDR3, the DNA is TGTGCCAGCAGAACCGGGAATGGCTACGAGCAGTACTTC.

The chain employs TRBV6-1 and TRBJ2-7, with 8 bases that match TRBD1. The CDR3 totals 16 residues. CDR1 is MNHNS, CDR2 SASEGT, per germline. V trimming: 2 bases; J trimming: 1 base; junction bases outside the gene matches: 7. The CDR3 loop reads CASSESRGQGSYEQYF. In DNA form, the CDR3 reads TGTGCCAGCAGTGAATCCCGAGGACAGGGATCCTACGAGCAGTACTTC.

The chain links TRBV19 to TRBJ2-1, with D tentatively TRBD2 (6 bases). Germline loops: CDR1 LNHDA, CDR2 SQIVND (reference sequence). The CDR3 length is 16 residues. Trimming took off 7 bases at V and 0 bases at J, with 16 bases between the two ends. CDR3: CASKNSGESSYNEQFF. As DNA, the CDR3 is TGTGCCAGTAAGAATAGCGGAGAGAGCTCCTACAATGAGCAGTTCTTC.

This chain joins TRBV14 and TRBJ1-2; perhaps TRBD1 as D (6 bases). Per germline, CDR1 SGHDN and CDR2 FVKESK. The CDR3 has 15 residues. Trimming took 4 bases from V and 5 from J, leaving 17 bases between them. The CDR3 region is CASSLSQGQSYGYTF. In DNA form, the CDR3 reads TGTGCCAGCAGCCTCTCCCAGGGGCAGAGTTATGGCTACACCTTC. The entire variable domain, with the rest obtained from reference TRBV14 and TRBJ1-2, is as follows: EAGVTQFPSHSVIEKGQTVTLRCDPISGHDNLYWYRRVMGKEIKFLLHFVKESKQDESGMPNNRFLAERTGGTYSTLKVQPAELEDSGVYFCASSLSQGQSYGYTFGSGTRLTVV.

V gene TRBV6-5 combines with J gene TRBJ2-2; 7 bases align to TRBD2. J was trimmed by 7 bases and V by 1 base; bases with no gene match: 6. The germline V gene encodes CDR1 MNHEY and CDR2 SVGAGI. This CDR3 is built from 15 residues. The CDR3 sequence: CASSYWVGRNGELFF. The CDR3, as DNA: TGTGCCAGCAGTTACTGGGTCGGGAGGAACGGGGAGCTGTTTTTT.

The CDR3: CASSQEGGASYEQYF. Written as DNA, the CDR3 is TGTGCCAGCAGCCAAGAAGGGGGGGCGTCCTACGAGCAGTACTTC. V and J are TRBV4-2 and TRBJ2-7; tentative D call: TRBD2 (7 bases). Germline V gene lookup returns CDR1 LGHNA and CDR2 YNFKEQ. Between the trimmed V and J ends, which lost 0 bases and 1 base, there was a span of 10 bases. This CDR3 has 15 amino acids.

V usage is TRBV28 and J usage is TRBJ2-7, with 9 bases identical to TRBD1. Looked up from germline, CDR1 is MDHEN and CDR2 is SYDVKM. J was trimmed by 0 bases and V by 8 bases; bases with no gene match: 11. The CDR3 has 16 amino acids. CDR3: CASERDREKSSYEQYF. CDR3 nucleotides: TGTGCCAGCGAACGGGACAGGGAAAAAAGCTCCTACGAGCAGTACTTC. The full variable domain, completed using reference TRBV28 and TRBJ2-7, is DVKVTQSSRYLVKRTGEKVFLECVQDMDHENMFWYRQDPGLGLRLIYFSYDVKMKEKGDIPEGYSVSREKKERFSLILESASTNQTSMYLCASERDREKSSYEQYFGPGTRLTVT.

The chain couples TRBV27 to TRBJ2-2, with D unresolved. The CDR3 runs 17 residues. Germline V gives CDR1 MNHEY, CDR2 SMNVEV (reference sequence). Trimming removed 5 bases from V and 5 bases from J, with 21 bases in between. The DNA of the CDR3 is TGTGCCAGCAGTAGCCTGGGCGACTCAAGTGGGACCGGGGAGCTGTTTTTT. Protein product: CASSSLGDSSGTGELFF.

The rearrangement joins TRBV10-1 to TRBJ2-2; 13 bases line up with TRBD2. V gave up 0 bases and J gave up 2 bases; unmatched junction bases: 6. This CDR3 comprises 19 residues. CDR1 and CDR2 from the germline V gene are WNHNN and SYGVQD (reference sequence). The CDR3 is CASSESGLAGEANTGELFF. The DNA for the CDR3 is TGCGCCAGCAGTGAGTCCGGACTAGCGGGAGAGGCTAACACCGGGGAGCTGTTTTTT.

The chain carries TRBV15 and TRBJ1-4, with D uncertain. The CDR3 extends over 14 amino acids. The V gene lost 5 bases and the J gene lost 8 bases, with 15 bases spanning the gap. CDR1 LNHNV and CDR2 YYDKDF come from the germline V gene (reference sequence). The CDR3 is CATSPTRAPEKLFF. The CDR3 DNA sequence: TGTGCCACCAGCCCGACCCGGGCTCCAGAAAAACTGTTTTTT. The whole variable domain, filled in from reference TRBV15 and TRBJ1-4, reads DAMVIQNPRYQVTQFGKPVTLSCSQTLNHNVMYWYQQKSSQAPKLLFHYYDKDFNNEADTPDNFQSRRPNTSFCFLDIRSPGLGDTAMYLCATSPTRAPEKLFFGSGTQLSVL.

The genes are TRBV6-1 and TRBJ1-5; 7 bases match TRBD1. The J segment lost 2 bases and the V segment lost 2 bases, leaving 18 bases of the junction unmatched. CDR1 MNHNS and CDR2 SASEGT come from the germline V gene. The CDR3 covers 20 residues. The CDR3 here is CASSERWGTEVVRGNQPQHF. Here the CDR3 DNA reads TGTGCCAGCAGTGAAAGATGGGGGACAGAAGTAGTTCGGGGCAATCAGCCCCAGCATTTT.

The gene calls are TRBV4-1 and TRBJ2-7, with D possibly TRBD2 on 5 matching bases. V shed 1 base and J shed 2 bases, with 9 bases lying between them. This CDR3 has 14 amino acids. In germline, CDR1 is MGHRA, CDR2 YSYEKL. The CDR3 region has the DNA TGCGCCAGCAGCCAAGTAAACGGGGCCTACGAGCAGTACTTC. Its translation: CASSQVNGAYEQYF.

The chain links TRBV28 to TRBJ2-5; tentatively, D is TRBD2 (6 bases). The CDR3 is 15 amino acids. The V and J ends lost 5 bases and 9 bases respectively, with 22 bases between them. Germline V gene data show CDR1 as MDHEN and CDR2 as SYDVKM. CDR3 region: CASSPFLLLGEAQYF. The CDR3 DNA follows: TGTGCCAGCAGTCCCTTTCTGCTGCTTGGGGAGGCCCAGTACTTC.

This clone was found once. The V gene is TRBV6-1, the J gene TRBJ1-2; no reliable D call. The CDR3 is made up of 11 amino acids. In germline, CDR1 is MNHNS, CDR2 SASEGT. V lost 6 bases and J lost 5, with 7 bases in between. The CDR3 loop is CASSRSYGYTF. CDR3 coding DNA: TGTGCCAGCAGCCGATCATATGGCTACACCTTC.

The rearrangement joins TRBV4-2 to TRBJ2-7, with 9 bases lining up with TRBD2. Germline CDR1 is LGHNA and CDR2 is YNFKEQ. V lost 0 bases and J lost 3; bases outside the gene matches: 6. The CDR3 has 16 amino acids. The CDR3 sequence is CASSQDSGTSSYEQYF. CDR3 coding DNA: TGTGCCAGCAGCCAAGATAGCGGGACTAGCAGCTACGAGCAGTACTTC.

This clone was found once. V gene TRBV7-9 combines with J gene TRBJ2-3, with 8 positions matching TRBD1. The trim removed 4 bases at V and 5 bases at J, leaving 8 bases unmatched. Germline lookup yields CDR1 SEHNR and CDR2 FQNEAQ (reference sequence). The CDR3 contains 15 residues. The CDR3 sequence is CASSSTPRGQDTQYF. In DNA, the CDR3 is TGTGCCAGCAGCTCCACCCCCAGGGGGCAAGATACGCAGTATTTT.